This is a list of T cell receptor beta chains from one sample in a study of blood T cell repertoires in COVID-19. This table comes from immunoSEQ multiplex PCR, and its TCRdb copy is limited to in-frame clones, with some not included. The profile shows roughly 260,000 clones, roughly 90% of them singletons. The sample comprised PBMCs or T cells enriched from blood (not recorded which). All receptors come from a young woman with acute COVID-19. The conserved cysteine and the conserved F or W are not part of the CDR3 here. Each record gives: CDR3 protein, J gene, V gene.

ASSVRTGGPQH TRBJ1-5 TRBV2
ASSLLQGDRGNQPQH TRBJ1-5 TRBV7-2
ASSLGLAYEQY TRBJ2-7 TRBV7-2
ASSPGGPYRTDTQY TRBJ2-3 TRBV18
ASSAYSGTGVRANYGYT TRBJ1-2 TRBV9
ASSPGGAGGGYEQY TRBJ2-7 TRBV7-3
ATSASEEGGYGYT TRBJ1-2 TRBV24-1
ASSESPGSHSPLH TRBJ1-6 TRBV6-4
ASSPTVGPMNTEAF TRBJ1-1 TRBV7-9
ASSGAGPMNTEAF TRBJ1-1 TRBV7-8
ASSEVDRGYSATNTGELF TRBJ2-2 TRBV2
ASSVGGGSGRHNEQF TRBJ2-1 TRBV9
ASFPGWGRGDTQY TRBJ2-3 TRBV27
ASSLGSGPISNTGELF TRBJ2-2 TRBV5-6
ASSQDPAGRSYEQY TRBJ2-7 TRBV3-1/TRBV3-2
ASSFPGQGYGYT TRBJ1-2 TRBV19
ASSLSGQPYEQY TRBJ2-7 TRBV7-3
ASSVVARGLYNEQF TRBJ2-1 TRBV9
ASSQDPTSGALYEQY TRBJ2-7 TRBV4-3
ASSILPAGSYEQY TRBJ2-7 TRBV19
ATWTGGYGYT TRBJ1-2 TRBV6-5
ASSLVGLGLAEDNGYT TRBJ1-2 TRBV7-2
ASSPLGPPGTQY TRBJ2-5 TRBV18
ASSQVNTEAF TRBJ1-1 TRBV28
ASSFPAGQASLNSNQPQH TRBJ1-5 TRBV28
ASSQFHGTENTGELF TRBJ2-2 TRBV4-2
SASTGTGGVDQPQH TRBJ1-5 TRBV20-1
SVELPGLDGYT TRBJ1-2 TRBV29-1